This T cell receptor (beta chain) was captured in a study of vaccination effects on CD4 cells after COVID-19. Study information: Sampling occurred 16 days and one week pre-vaccination in a couple of convalescent patients.

This clone was detected a few times. Its matching antigen is unknown. Antigen-specific CD4+ T cells were expanded (with viral peptide pools) by the ViraFEST assay ahead of sequencing. When around 9 days of culture had elapsed, CD4+ T cells were isolated. PCR showed that the person got SARS-CoV-2 infection at some point between March and December 2020. Some 2 million PBMC per well received about 10 IU/ml IL-2 and approximately 10 ug/ml peptides in culture. Both day 3 and day 7 saw half the medium replaced with IL-2 medium. Sequenced by immunoSEQ multiplex PCR; TCRdb stores in-frame clones only, minus some. The sample consists of around 49,000 clones, approximately 70% of them appearing once. The sample was CD4+ T cells from PBMCs cultured with a peptide pool, taken before COVID-19 vaccination. This receptor was identified in a human donor who had a prior SARS-CoV-2 infection.

The CDR3 region is CASSADRMNTEAFF. In DNA form, the CDR3 reads TGTGCCAGCAGTGCCGACAGGATGAACACTGAAGCTTTCTTT. The chain is built from TRBV2 and TRBJ1-1, with D possibly matching TRBD1 (6 bases). The CDR3 covers 14 residues. The V gene's germline CDR1 is SNHLY and CDR2 FYNNEI. V was cut by 4 bases and J by 0 bases, with 9 bases left in between.